This TCR beta chain is drawn from a study of brain T cells in children with intractable seizures. Time point: blood from clinic visit 5 months post-surgery; TSC patient then seizure free. V shed 4 bases and J 0 bases; nucleotides not matched to a gene: 11. The germline gives CDR1 SEHNR, CDR2 FQNEAQ (reference sequence). CDR3 length: 18 residues. This table comes from immunoSEQ multiplex PCR, and its TCRdb copy is limited to in-frame clones, with some not included. The sample yields about 340,000 clones, roughly 93% seen once. The TCR was taken from a boy under three years old with tuberous sclerosis and intractable seizures. This specimen was peripheral blood, taken around 5 months after surgery. This rearrangement joins TRBV7-9 to TRBJ2-2; 7 bases fit TRBD1. The CDR3 is CASSSRSKGATNTGELFF. The CDR3, as DNA: TGTGCCAGCAGCTCTCGCTCAAAGGGGGCCACGAACACCGGGGAGCTGTTTTTT.